The clone carrying this T cell receptor (beta chain) has just a few counts. Sample-barcoded 5' priming and a J-beta primer mix drove a second PCR of roughly 7 to 11 cycles. TCRdb reprocessed the 5' RACE reads with MiXCR, giving one entry per CDR3 protein. The profile shows approximately 490,000 distinct CDR3 sequences, about 24% of them singletons. V shed 4 bases and J 3 bases; nucleotides not matched to a gene: 8. Germline V gives CDR1 SGHRS, CDR2 YFSETQ. The length of the CDR3 is 16 residues. These data are taken from a study of blood T cells in healthy people across ages. These data were also filed under a second study, of T cells of mothers and their children.

Sequencing used blood. This rearrangement joins TRBV5-1 to TRBJ2-2, with TRBD2 identical over 8 bases. The receptor was derived from a boy aged 10-17 years in good health. The CDR3 DNA is TGCGCCAGCAGCAACGGACTAGCCGGGGACACCGGGGAGCTGTTTTTT. The encoded protein is CASSNGLAGDTGELFF.